Each of the 10 T cell receptor beta chains below was sequenced from the same sample in a study of T cell repertoires in cytomegalovirus infection. These receptors lack a known antigen. TCRdb re-derived calls from the reads in MiXCR, one entry per CDR3 protein. Of a few hundred thousand distinct CDR3 sequences listed, 35% to 50% are singletons. The sequences come from cultured PBMCs, collected from culture after CMV antigen stimulation. The receptors derive from a human donor in good health (CMV status not recorded). Some clones in this sample may be carry-over from other donors' samples.

This sequence joins TRBV7-7 and TRBJ2-1; possible D gene TRBD2, 5 bases. V was cut by 5 bases and J by 0 bases, with 14 bases left in between. CDR1 and CDR2 (germline): SSHAT, FNYEAQ (reference sequence). The CDR3 contains 16 residues. In DNA, the CDR3 is TGTGCCAGCAGCCCCAAGACGGGGAGCTCCTACAATGAGCAGTTCTTC. This sequence encodes CASSPKTGSSYNEQFF.

This clonotype was detected only a few times. This sequence joins TRBV7-9 and TRBJ2-4, with D hard to call. This CDR3 has 14 residues. The germline V and J ends were trimmed by 1 base and 1 base, with 5 bases remaining between them. Germline V CDR1 and CDR2: SEHNR, FQNEAQ (reference sequence). This CDR3 is CASSLGQAKNIQYF. CDR3 nucleotide sequence: TGTGCCAGCAGCTTAGGCCAGGCCAAAAACATTCAGTACTTC.

This clonotype turned up a few times. This chain links TRBV7-6 with TRBJ2-1, with D perhaps matching TRBD1 or TRBD2 (5 bases each). Trimming took 2 bases from V and 4 from J, leaving 12 bases between them. Germline V gives CDR1 SGHVS, CDR2 FNYEAQ. The CDR3 has 15 residues. The CDR3 loop is CASSLPVRGYNEQFF. In DNA, the CDR3 is TGTGCCAGCAGCTTACCCGTGAGGGGATACAATGAGCAGTTCTTC.

V usage is TRBV7-2 and J usage is TRBJ2-5, with 9 bases identical to TRBD2. This CDR3 is built from 16 residues. V lost 2 bases to trimming and J lost 5 bases; unmatched junction nucleotides: 9. Germline V gene data show CDR1 as SGHTA and CDR2 as FQGNSA. The CDR3 DNA sequence: TGTGCCAGCAGCTTATGGGCGGGGGGGATTGGTGAGACCCAGTACTTC. This gives the protein CASSLWAGGIGETQYF. The variable domain in full, completed from reference TRBV7-2 and TRBJ2-5, reads GAGVSQSPSNKVTEKGKDVELRCDPISGHTALYWYRQSLGQGLEFLIYFQGNSAPDKSGLPSDRFSAERTGGSVSTLTIQRTQQEDSAVYLCASSLWAGGIGETQYFGPGTRLLVL.

This clonotype occurred a few times. The V call is TRBV6-1, the J call TRBJ2-2; 11 nucleotides line up with TRBD1. CDR3 size: 15 residues. Per the germline V gene, CDR1 is MNHNS and CDR2 is SASEGT. The V gene end was trimmed by 3 bases and the J gene end by 5 bases; junction bases not matched to a gene: 2. DNA of the CDR3: TGTGCCAGCAGTGATGGGACAGGGGGAACCGGGGAGCTGTTTTTT. Translated: CASSDGTGGTGELFF.

This chain connects TRBV2 to TRBJ2-2, with a tentative D call TRBD2 (5 bases). V dropped 6 bases and J dropped 7 bases, with 12 bases sitting between them. The CDR3 extends over 13 amino acids. Germline CDR1 is SNHLY and CDR2 is FYNNEI. The CDR3, as DNA: TGTGCCAGCAGGGAGGACCCCGGCGGGGAGCTGTTTTTT. Its translation: CASREDPGGELFF.

This clonotype was observed a handful of times. This rearrangement joins TRBV6-5 to TRBJ1-1, with D perhaps TRBD1 (5 bases). The germline V gene encodes CDR1 MNHEY and CDR2 SVGAGI. Between the trimmed V and J ends, which lost 2 bases and 5 bases, there was a span of 18 bases. CDR3 length: 16 amino acids. CDR3 DNA sequence: TGTGCCAGCAGTTACAATGGGGGGGGTGAGGGTACTGAAGCTTTCTTT. Its protein product is CASSYNGGGEGTEAFF.

This clonotype has more than one count but fewer than ten. V usage is TRBV4-1 and J usage is TRBJ1-2, with D hard to call. CDR3 length: 15 residues. Trimming took 1 base from V and 0 from J, leaving 9 bases between them. Per germline, CDR1 MGHRA and CDR2 YSYEKL. For the CDR3, the DNA is TGCGCCAGCAGCCAAGTAGCCGGAGCTAACTATGGCTACACCTTC. This codes for CASSQVAGANYGYTF.

V is TRBV18 and J is TRBJ2-1; the match to TRBD2 covers 7 bases. Trimming took 3 bases from V and 2 from J; bases not matched to a gene: 7. Germline V CDR1 and CDR2: KGHSH, LQKENI. The CDR3 loop spans 16 amino acids. The CDR3 DNA reads TGTGCCAGCTCACCCACGGCGGGAGACACCTACAATGAGCAGTTCTTC. Amino acids: CASSPTAGDTYNEQFF.

The V and J genes are TRBV4-1 and TRBJ1-2; D call uncertain. This CDR3 contains 15 residues. V lost 1 base to trimming and J lost 4 bases, with 13 bases between them. CDR1 and CDR2 from the germline V gene are MGHRA and YSYEKL. The CDR3: CASSQAPPGIYGYTF. DNA of the CDR3: TGCGCCAGCAGCCAAGCTCCTCCAGGCATCTATGGCTACACCTTC.